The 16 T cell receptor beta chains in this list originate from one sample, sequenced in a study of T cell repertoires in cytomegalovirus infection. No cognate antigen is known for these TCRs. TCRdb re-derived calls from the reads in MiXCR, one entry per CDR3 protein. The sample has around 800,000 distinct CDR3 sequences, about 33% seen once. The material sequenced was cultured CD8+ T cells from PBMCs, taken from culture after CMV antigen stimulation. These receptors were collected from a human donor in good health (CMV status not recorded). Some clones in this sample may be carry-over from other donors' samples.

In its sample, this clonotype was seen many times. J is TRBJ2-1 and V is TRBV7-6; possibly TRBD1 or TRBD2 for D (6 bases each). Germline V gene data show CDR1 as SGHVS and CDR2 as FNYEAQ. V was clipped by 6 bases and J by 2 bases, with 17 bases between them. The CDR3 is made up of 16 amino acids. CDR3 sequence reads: CASSPAMGGAYNEQFF. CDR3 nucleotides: TGTGCCAGCAGTCCAGCGATGGGGGGCGCCTACAATGAGCAGTTCTTC.

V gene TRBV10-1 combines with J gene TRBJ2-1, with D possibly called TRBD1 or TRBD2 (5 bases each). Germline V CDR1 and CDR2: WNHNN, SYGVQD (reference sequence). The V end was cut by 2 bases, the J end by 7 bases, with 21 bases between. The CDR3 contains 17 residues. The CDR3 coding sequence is TGCGCCAGCAGTGAGGGGCCCGGGACGGGCTTGGGGAATGAGCAGTTCTTC. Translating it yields CASSEGPGTGLGNEQFF.

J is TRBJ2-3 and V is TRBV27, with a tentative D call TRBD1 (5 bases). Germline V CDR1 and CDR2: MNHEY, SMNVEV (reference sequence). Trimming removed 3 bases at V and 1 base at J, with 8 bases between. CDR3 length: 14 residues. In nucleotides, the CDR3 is TGTGCCAGCAGTTTTGCCAGGGGCACAGATACGCAGTATTTT. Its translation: CASSFARGTDTQYF.

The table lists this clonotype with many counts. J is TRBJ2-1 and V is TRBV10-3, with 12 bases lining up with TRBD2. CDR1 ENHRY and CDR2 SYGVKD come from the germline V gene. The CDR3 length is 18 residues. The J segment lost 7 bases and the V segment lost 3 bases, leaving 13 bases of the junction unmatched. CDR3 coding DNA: TGTGCCATCAGTGATAGTCTGGGGCTAGCGGGGGGGCCGAATGAGCAGTTCTTC. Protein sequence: CAISDSLGLAGGPNEQFF.

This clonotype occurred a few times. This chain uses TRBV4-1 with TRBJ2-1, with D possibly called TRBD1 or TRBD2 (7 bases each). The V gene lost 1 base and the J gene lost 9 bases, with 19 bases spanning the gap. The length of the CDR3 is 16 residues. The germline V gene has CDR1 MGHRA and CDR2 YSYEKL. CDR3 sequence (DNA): TGCGCCAGCAGCCAAGGGGTTCCCACAGGGGAGGGTGAGCAGTTCTTC. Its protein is CASSQGVPTGEGEQFF.

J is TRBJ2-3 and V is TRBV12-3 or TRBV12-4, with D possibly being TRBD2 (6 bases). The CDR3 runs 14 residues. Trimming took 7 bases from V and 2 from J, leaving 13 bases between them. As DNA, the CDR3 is TGTGCCAGCAACATGGGGGGTCCCACAGATACGCAGTATTTT. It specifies CASNMGGPTDTQYF.

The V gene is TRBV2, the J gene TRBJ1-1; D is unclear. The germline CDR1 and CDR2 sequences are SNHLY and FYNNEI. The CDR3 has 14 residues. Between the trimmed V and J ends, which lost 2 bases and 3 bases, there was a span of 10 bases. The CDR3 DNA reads TGTGCCAGCAGTGAACAGAGACGATACACTGAAGCTTTCTTT. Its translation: CASSEQRRYTEAFF. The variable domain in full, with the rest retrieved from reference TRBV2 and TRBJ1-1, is EPEVTQTPSHQVTQMGQEVILRCVPISNHLYFYWYRQILGQKVEFLVSFYNNEISEKSEIFDDQFSVERPDGSNFTLKIRSTKLEDSAMYFCASSEQRRYTEAFFGQGTRLTVV.

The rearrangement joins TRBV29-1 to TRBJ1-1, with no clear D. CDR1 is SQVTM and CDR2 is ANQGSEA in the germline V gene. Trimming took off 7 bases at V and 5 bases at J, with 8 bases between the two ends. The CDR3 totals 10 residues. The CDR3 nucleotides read TGCAGCGCCGACGGAACTGAAGCTTTCTTT. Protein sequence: CSADGTEAFF.

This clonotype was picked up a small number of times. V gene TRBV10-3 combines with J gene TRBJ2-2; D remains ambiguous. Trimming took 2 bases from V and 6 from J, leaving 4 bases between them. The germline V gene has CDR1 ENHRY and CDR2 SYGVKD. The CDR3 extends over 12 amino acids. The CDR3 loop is CAISEGSGELFF. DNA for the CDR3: TGTGCCATCAGTGAGGGCTCCGGGGAGCTGTTTTTT.

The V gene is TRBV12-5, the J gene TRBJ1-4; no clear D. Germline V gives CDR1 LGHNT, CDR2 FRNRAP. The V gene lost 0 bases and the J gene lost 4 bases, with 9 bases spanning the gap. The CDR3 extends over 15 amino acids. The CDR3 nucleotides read TGTGCTAGTGGTTTGGTACCCCGGCTTAATGAAAAACTGTTTTTT. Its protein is CASGLVPRLNEKLFF.

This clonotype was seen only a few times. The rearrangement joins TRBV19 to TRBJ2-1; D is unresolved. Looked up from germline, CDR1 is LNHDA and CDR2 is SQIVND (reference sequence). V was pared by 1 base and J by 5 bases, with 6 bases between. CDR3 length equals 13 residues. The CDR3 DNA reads TGTGCCAGTAGTATAGGTAAGAACAATGAGCAGTTCTTC. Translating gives CASSIGKNNEQFF.

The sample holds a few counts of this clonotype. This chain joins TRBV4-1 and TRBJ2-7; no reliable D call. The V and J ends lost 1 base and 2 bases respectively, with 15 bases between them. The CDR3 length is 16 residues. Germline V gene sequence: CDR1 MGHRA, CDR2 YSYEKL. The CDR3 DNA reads TGCGCCAGCAGCCAAGTGATTTCGGACGGAGCCTACGAGCAGTACTTC. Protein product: CASSQVISDGAYEQYF.

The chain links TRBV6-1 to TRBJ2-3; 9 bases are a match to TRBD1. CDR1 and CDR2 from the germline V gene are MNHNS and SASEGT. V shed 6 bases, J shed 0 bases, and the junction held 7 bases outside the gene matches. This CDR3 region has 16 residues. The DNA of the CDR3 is TGTGCCAGCAGAACAACAGGGGGCCAGAGCACAGATACGCAGTATTTT. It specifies CASRTTGGQSTDTQYF.

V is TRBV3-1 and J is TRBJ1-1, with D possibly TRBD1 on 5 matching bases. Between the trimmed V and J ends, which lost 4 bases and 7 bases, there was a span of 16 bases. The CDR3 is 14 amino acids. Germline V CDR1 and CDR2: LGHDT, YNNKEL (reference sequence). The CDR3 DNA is TGTGCCAGCAGCCGACTTACGGGGGGATTTGAAGCTTTCTTT. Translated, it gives CASSRLTGGFEAFF. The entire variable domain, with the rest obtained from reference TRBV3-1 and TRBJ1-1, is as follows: DTAVSQTPKYLVTQMGNDKSIKCEQNLGHDTMYWYKQDSKKFLKIMFSYNNKELIINETVPNRFSPKSPDKAHLNLHINSLELGDSAVYFCASSRLTGGFEAFFGQGTRLTVV.

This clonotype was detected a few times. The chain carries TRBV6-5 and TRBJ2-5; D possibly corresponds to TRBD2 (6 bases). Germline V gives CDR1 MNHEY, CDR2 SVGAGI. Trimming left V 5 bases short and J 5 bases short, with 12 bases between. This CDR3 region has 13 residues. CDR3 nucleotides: TGTGCCAGCAGTCCGGAGGGGTTGGAGACCCAGTACTTC. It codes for CASSPEGLETQYF.

CDR3 nucleotides: TGTGCCAGCAGCTCGACAGGGGGATATTCACCCCTCCACTTT. It specifies CASSSTGGYSPLHF. The chain employs TRBV7-6 and TRBJ1-6; 9 positions match TRBD1. Looked up from germline, CDR1 is SGHVS and CDR2 is FNYEAQ. The junction had 3 bases not matched to a gene; V was cut back by 4 bases and J by 8 bases. The CDR3 totals 14 residues.